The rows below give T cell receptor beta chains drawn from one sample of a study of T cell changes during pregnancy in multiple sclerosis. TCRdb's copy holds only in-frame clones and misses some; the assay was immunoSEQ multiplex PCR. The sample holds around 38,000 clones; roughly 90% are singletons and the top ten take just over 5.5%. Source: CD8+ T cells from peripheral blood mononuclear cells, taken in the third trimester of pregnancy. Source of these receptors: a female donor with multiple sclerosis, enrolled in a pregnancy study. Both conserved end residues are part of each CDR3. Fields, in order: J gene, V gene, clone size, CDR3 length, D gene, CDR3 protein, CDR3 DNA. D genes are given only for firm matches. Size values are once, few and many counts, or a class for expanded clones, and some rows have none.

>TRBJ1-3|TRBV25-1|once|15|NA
CASSESAGAGNTIYF
TGTGCCAGCAGTGAATCAGCAGGGGCTGGAAACACCATATATTTT
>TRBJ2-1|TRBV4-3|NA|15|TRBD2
CASSQVLAGVYEQFF
TGCGCCAGCAGCCAAGTTCTAGCGGGAGTCTATGAGCAGTTCTTC
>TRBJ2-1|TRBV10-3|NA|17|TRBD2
CAIRRTSGTSSYNEQFF
TGTGCCATCAGACGGACTAGCGGCACTAGCTCCTACAATGAGCAGTTCTTC
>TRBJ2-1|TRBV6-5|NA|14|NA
CASSYSNQYNEQFF
TGTGCCAGCAGTTACTCGAATCAGTACAATGAGCAGTTCTTC
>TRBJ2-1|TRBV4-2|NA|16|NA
CASSQEATDYYNEQFF
TGTGCCAGCAGCCAAGAGGCGACAGATTACTACAATGAGCAGTTCTTC
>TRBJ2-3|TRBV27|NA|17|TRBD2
CASSDLPGLADTDTQYF
TGTGCCAGCAGCGACCTGCCGGGACTAGCGGACACAGATACGCAGTATTTT
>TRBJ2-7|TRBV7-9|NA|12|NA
CASSSRHGEQYF
TGTGCCAGCAGTTCCAGACACGGCGAGCAGTACTTC
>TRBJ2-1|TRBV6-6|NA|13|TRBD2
CACGLAGVREQFF
TGTGCCTGCGGACTAGCGGGAGTTCGAGAGCAGTTCTTC
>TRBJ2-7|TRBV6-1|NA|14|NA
CASARGQGSDEQYF
TGTGCCAGCGCGCGGGGGCAGGGGTCCGACGAGCAGTACTTC
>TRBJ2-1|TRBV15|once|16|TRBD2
CATSQDVLAGDYEQFF
TGTGCCACCAGCCAAGACGTACTAGCGGGAGACTATGAGCAGTTCTTC
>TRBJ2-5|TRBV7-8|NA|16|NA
CASSLLTQRDWETQYF
TGTGCCAGCAGCTTATTAACCCAGCGCGATTGGGAGACCCAGTACTTC
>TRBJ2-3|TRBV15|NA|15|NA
CATSRDRRGSDTQYF
TGTGCCACCAGCAGAGATAGGAGGGGTTCAGATACGCAGTATTTT
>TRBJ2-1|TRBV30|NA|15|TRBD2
CAWSGLAERYNEQFF
TGTGCCTGGAGCGGACTAGCGGAGAGATACAATGAGCAGTTCTTC
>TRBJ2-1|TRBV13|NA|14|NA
CASSLGRGYNEQFF
TGTGCCAGCAGCTTAGGTAGGGGCTACAATGAGCAGTTCTTC
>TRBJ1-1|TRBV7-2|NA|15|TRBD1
CASSFSTGENTEAFF
TGTGCCAGCAGCTTCTCGACAGGGGAAAACACTGAAGCTTTCTTT
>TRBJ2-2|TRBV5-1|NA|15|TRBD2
CASSLSGEGTGELFF
TGCGCCAGCAGCCTCTCCGGGGAGGGTACCGGGGAGCTGTTTTTT
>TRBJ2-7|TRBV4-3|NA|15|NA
CASSQDRQGTYEQYF
TGCGCCAGCAGCCAAGATCGGCAGGGGACCTACGAGCAGTACTTC
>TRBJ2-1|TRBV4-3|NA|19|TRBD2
CASSQGRTDFSGAYNEQFF
TGCGCCAGCAGCCAAGGAAGGACGGATTTTAGCGGGGCATACAATGAGCAGTTCTTC
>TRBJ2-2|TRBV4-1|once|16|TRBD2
CASSQSIGRVTGELFF
TGCGCCAGCAGCCAATCCATTGGGAGGGTCACCGGGGAGCTGTTTTTT
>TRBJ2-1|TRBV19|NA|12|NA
CASSIGLNEQFF
TGTGCCAGTAGTATAGGACTTAATGAGCAGTTCTTC
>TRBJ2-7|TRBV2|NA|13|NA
CASSEEGTYEQYF
TGTGCCAGCAGTGAGGAGGGTACTTACGAGCAGTACTTC
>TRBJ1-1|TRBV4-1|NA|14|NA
CASSRIQGNTEAFF
TGCGCCAGCAGCCGTATCCAGGGGAACACTGAAGCTTTCTTT
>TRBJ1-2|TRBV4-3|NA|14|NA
CASSQGLGAGGYTF
TGCGCCAGCAGCCAAGGTCTAGGCGCTGGGGGCTACACCTTC
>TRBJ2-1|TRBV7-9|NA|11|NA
CASSSRDEQFF
TGTGCCAGCAGTTCCAGGGATGAGCAGTTCTTC
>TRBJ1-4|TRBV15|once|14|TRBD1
CATRRTGNNEKLFF
TGTGCCACCAGGAGGACAGGGAATAATGAAAAACTGTTTTTT
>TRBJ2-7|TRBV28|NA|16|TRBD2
CASSASRVAGRSEQYF
TGTGCCAGCAGCGCTAGTCGAGTAGCGGGGAGGTCCGAGCAGTACTTC
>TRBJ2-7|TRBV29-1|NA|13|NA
CSVFLEGSYEQYF
TGCAGCGTTTTTTTGGAGGGGAGTTACGAGCAGTACTTC
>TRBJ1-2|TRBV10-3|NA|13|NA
CAISDRENDGYTF
TGTGCCATCAGTGACAGGGAAAATGATGGCTACACCTTC
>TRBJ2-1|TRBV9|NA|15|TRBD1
CASSVVGTGANEQFF
TGTGCCAGCAGCGTAGTGGGGACAGGGGCAAATGAGCAGTTCTTC
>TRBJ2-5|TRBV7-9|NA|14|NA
CASSLDLAKETQYF
TGTGCCAGCAGCTTAGATCTAGCAAAAGAGACCCAGTACTTC
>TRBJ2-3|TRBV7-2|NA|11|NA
CASSLGGGQYF
TGTGCCAGCAGCTTAGGGGGCGGGCAGTATTTT
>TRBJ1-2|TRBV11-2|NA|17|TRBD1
CASSFPPDRGRIYGYTF
TGTGCCAGCAGCTTTCCCCCTGACAGGGGGCGAATCTATGGCTACACCTTC
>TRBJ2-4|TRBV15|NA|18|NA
CATSRDELFGGAGNIQYF
TGTGCCACCAGCAGAGATGAACTATTTGGGGGAGCGGGAAACATTCAGTACTTC
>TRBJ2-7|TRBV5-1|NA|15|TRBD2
CASSRAGGMTYEQYF
TGCGCCAGCAGCAGGGCGGGAGGAATGACCTACGAGCAGTACTTC
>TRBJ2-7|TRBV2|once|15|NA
CASSTPWTASYEQYF
TGTGCCAGCAGCACCCCCTGGACAGCTTCCTACGAGCAGTACTTC
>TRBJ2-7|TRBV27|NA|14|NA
CASSRTWGVYEQYF
TGTGCCAGCAGTCGAACGTGGGGGGTCTACGAGCAGTACTTC
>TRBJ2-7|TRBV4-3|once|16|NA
CASSQDLSGISYEQYF
TGCGCCAGCAGCCAAGATCTTTCGGGTATCTCCTACGAGCAGTACTTC
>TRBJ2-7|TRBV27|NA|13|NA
CASSFLETYEQYF
TGTGCCAGCAGTTTTCTAGAGACCTACGAGCAGTACTTC
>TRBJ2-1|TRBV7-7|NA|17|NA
CASSLSTSPSSYNEQFF
TGTGCTAGCAGCCTCTCGACAAGCCCTTCCTCCTACAATGAGCAGTTCTTC
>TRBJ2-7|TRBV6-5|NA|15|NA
CASTLTSHSVGEQYF
TGTGCCAGCACCCTTACGTCCCATAGCGTGGGGGAGCAGTACTTC
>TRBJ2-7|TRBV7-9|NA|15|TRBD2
CASSLGTSGSNEQYF
TGTGCCAGCAGCTTAGGGACTAGCGGGAGCAACGAGCAGTACTTC
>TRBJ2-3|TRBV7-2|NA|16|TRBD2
CASSLGWTSVTDTQYF
TGTGCCAGCAGCTTAGGTTGGACTAGCGTCACAGATACGCAGTATTTT